One and the same sample provided the 13 T cell receptor beta chains below, sequenced in a study of T cell responses to AZD1222 COVID-19 vaccine. The repertoire was sequenced with immunoSEQ multiplex PCR; TCRdb's copy has only in-frame clones and lacks some. The sample has 100,000 to 150,000 clones; 86% are singletons. This specimen consisted of peripheral blood, obtained on day 0 of AZD1222 vaccination. The receptors derive from an adult in good health.

This chain uses TRBV18 with TRBJ2-1; TRBD2 agrees at 11 bases. The germline V gene has CDR1 KGHSH and CDR2 LQKENI. Trimming removed 3 bases from V and 3 bases from J; junction bases left unmatched: 1. This CDR3 has 15 amino acids. CDR3 protein: CASSPGLADYNEQFF. The CDR3 nucleotides read TGTGCCAGCTCACCGGGACTAGCGGACTACAATGAGCAGTTCTTC.

The chain employs TRBV27 and TRBJ2-7; 7 bases agree with TRBD1. Losses at the gene ends were 3 bases for V and 3 bases for J; bases not matched to a gene: 5. Per the germline V gene, CDR1 is MNHEY and CDR2 is SMNVEV (reference sequence). This CDR3 has 14 amino acids. The CDR3 region has the DNA TGTGCCAGCAGTTTGCGGCAGGGGGTCTACGAGCAGTACTTC. This gives the protein CASSLRQGVYEQYF.

The chain couples TRBV11-3 to TRBJ2-7; D assignment may be TRBD1 or TRBD2 (5 bases each). V gave up 1 base and J gave up 2 bases, with 12 bases separating them. Per the germline V gene, CDR1 is SGHNT and CDR2 is YENEEA. The CDR3 loop spans 15 amino acids. CDR3 in DNA: TGTGCCAGCAGCTTAGGAGGGGCCTCACCCTACGAGCAGTACTTC. It translates to CASSLGGASPYEQYF.

The rearrangement uses TRBV5-4 and TRBJ1-1; 9 nucleotides line up with TRBD1. Germline CDR1 reads SGHNT; CDR2 reads YYREEE (reference sequence). The CDR3 covers 16 residues. With V trimmed by 4 bases and J by 0 bases, 7 bases remained unmatched. The CDR3: CASSTGGAAVNTEAFF. CDR3 in DNA: TGTGCCAGCAGCACAGGGGGCGCCGCGGTGAACACTGAAGCTTTCTTT.

This chain connects TRBV6-5 to TRBJ2-1; D tentatively fits TRBD1 or TRBD2 (6 bases each). This CDR3 has 13 residues. CDR1 MNHEY and CDR2 SVGAGI come from the germline V gene. Trimming pared 7 bases from V and 7 bases from J, leaving 14 bases between. CDR3 nucleotide sequence: TGTGCCAGCAATCCCGGGGGCCTAAATGAGCAGTTCTTC. It codes for CASNPGGLNEQFF.

The table lists this clone with a few counts. The V call is TRBV18, the J call TRBJ2-7; possible D gene TRBD2, 6 bases. From germline, CDR1 is KGHSH and CDR2 LQKENI. Trimming left V 3 bases short and J 4 bases short, with 10 bases between. CDR3 length: 13 amino acids. DNA for the CDR3: TGTGCCAGCTCACCTTCCAGCGGGTACGAGCAGTACTTC. Its protein is CASSPSSGYEQYF.

In DNA form, the CDR3 reads TGTGCCATCAGTGGGGGACAGACAAGCAATCAGCCCCAGCATTTT. Translated: CAISGGQTSNQPQHF. V and J are TRBV10-3 and TRBJ1-5, with TRBD1 matching 7 bases. Unmatched junction bases numbered 4, after V lost 4 bases and J lost 1 base. The germline V gene encodes CDR1 ENHRY and CDR2 SYGVKD. The CDR3 is 15 amino acids.

The gene calls are TRBV27 and TRBJ2-3; D gene uncertain. The ends were cut back, 5 bases at V and 0 bases at J, with 12 bases in the middle. Germline CDR1 and CDR2: MNHEY and SMNVEV (reference sequence). The CDR3 extends over 15 amino acids. The CDR3 reads CASSPLQTSTDTQYF. As DNA, the CDR3 is TGTGCCAGCAGTCCACTTCAAACTAGCACAGATACGCAGTATTTT.

The rearrangement joins TRBV27 to TRBJ2-6; 7 nucleotides agree with TRBD1. The V gene end was trimmed by 2 bases and the J gene end by 3 bases; junction bases not matched to a gene: 10. The CDR3 sequence is 18 residues long. Germline V CDR1 and CDR2: MNHEY, SMNVEV (reference sequence). The CDR3 coding sequence is TGTGCCAGCAGTTTAGTCCCCCCGACAGGGTTTGGGGCCAACGTCCTGACTTTC. This encodes CASSLVPPTGFGANVLTF.

This sequence joins TRBV23-1 and TRBJ2-5; D unresolved. TRBV23-1 is flagged as an ORF with uncertain function. Trimming removed 6 bases from V and 5 bases from J, with 19 bases in between. The CDR3 runs 15 residues. CDR3 DNA: TGCGCCAGCAGCCCTTATATGGGCCCCGGTGAGACCCAGTACTTC. Translated: CASSPYMGPGETQYF.

This clone showed up just once. The V call is TRBV10-3, the J call TRBJ1-1; 8 bases are shared with TRBD1. The length of the CDR3 is 14 residues. Germline lookup yields CDR1 ENHRY and CDR2 SYGVKD. V dropped 8 bases and J dropped 1; count of bases not matched to a gene: 6. The CDR3 sequence: CAIGRTGPNTEAFF. CDR3 DNA sequence: TGTGCCATCGGGCGGACAGGGCCGAACACTGAAGCTTTCTTT.

CDR3 in amino acids: CASSESGAAFGEAFF. DNA of the CDR3: TGCGCCAGCAGTGAGTCGGGGGCGGCCTTTGGGGAAGCTTTCTTT. This chain joins TRBV10-1 and TRBJ1-1, with TRBD1 as a possible D gene (6 bases). V was cut by 0 bases and J by 8 bases, with 16 bases left in between. Looked up from germline, CDR1 is WNHNN and CDR2 is SYGVQD (reference sequence). The CDR3 totals 15 residues.

In its sample, this clone was seen a few times. The CDR3 DNA reads TGCAGCGTTTCAGGGGGGACGGCTCCAAGGGAGACCCAGTACTTC. It specifies CSVSGGTAPRETQYF. This chain joins TRBV29-1 and TRBJ2-5; D perhaps matches TRBD1 (7 bases). From germline, CDR1 is SQVTM and CDR2 ANQGSEA. The ends were cut back, 5 bases at V and 5 bases at J, with 21 bases in the middle. This CDR3 is built from 15 residues.